A single sample is the source of the 4 T cell receptor beta chains below, sequenced in a study of T cell responses to AZD1222 COVID-19 vaccine. Profiling relied on immunoSEQ multiplex PCR, and the TCRdb table lists in-frame clones only, not all of them. The repertoire has more than 140,000 clones, more than 70% of them found once; the top ten carry under 3.5%. The specimen was peripheral blood, collected on day 0 of MenACWY control vaccination. These receptors all stem from an adult in good health.

The gene calls are TRBV16 and TRBJ2-1; D unresolved. Germline V gives CDR1 KGHSY, CDR2 FQNENV. The CDR3 contains 15 residues. The V and J ends lost 4 bases and 4 bases respectively, with 14 bases between them. This CDR3 reads CASSLSNDGYNEQFF. The CDR3 DNA sequence: TGTGCCAGCAGCCTGTCCAACGACGGTTACAATGAGCAGTTCTTC.

The chain combines TRBV13 with TRBJ2-1; TRBD1 agrees at 9 bases. Trimming at V came to 5 bases and at J to 16 bases, leaving 9 bases not matched to a gene. The CDR3 is made up of 12 amino acids. Germline V gives CDR1 PRHDT, CDR2 FYEKMQ (reference sequence). CDR3 in amino acids: CASSETGTGCFF. The DNA for the CDR3 is TGTGCCAGCAGCGAAACCGGGACAGGGTGTTTCTTC.

V is TRBV2 and J is TRBJ1-4; 7 bases match TRBD1. CDR1 and CDR2 from the germline V gene are SNHLY and FYNNEI. CDR3 length equals 14 residues. V lost 6 bases, J lost 4 bases, and 5 bases stayed unmatched. The CDR3 loop reads CASRQGPINEKLFF. CDR3 sequence (DNA): TGTGCCAGCAGACAGGGGCCCATTAATGAAAAACTGTTTTTT.

The chain has TRBV4-3 and TRBJ2-4; D may be TRBD1 (5 bases). Germline V gene lookup returns CDR1 LGHNA and CDR2 YSLEER. Trimming took 0 bases from V and 3 from J, leaving 18 bases between them. This CDR3 spans 18 amino acids. The CDR3 DNA reads as TGCGCCAGCAGCCAAGATAGGGGCAGGGAAGTTGGCAAAAACATTCAGTACTTC. Translation: CASSQDRGREVGKNIQYF.